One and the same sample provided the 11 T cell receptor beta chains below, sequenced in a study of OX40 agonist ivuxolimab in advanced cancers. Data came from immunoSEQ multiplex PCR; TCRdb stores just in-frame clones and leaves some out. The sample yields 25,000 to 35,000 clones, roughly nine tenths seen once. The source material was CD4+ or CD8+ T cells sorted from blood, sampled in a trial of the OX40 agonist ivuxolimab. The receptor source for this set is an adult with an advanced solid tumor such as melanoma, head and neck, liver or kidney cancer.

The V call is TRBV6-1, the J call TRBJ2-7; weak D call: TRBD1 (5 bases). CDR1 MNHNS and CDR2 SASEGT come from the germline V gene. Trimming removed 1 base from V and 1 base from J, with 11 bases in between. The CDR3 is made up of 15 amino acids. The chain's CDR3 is CASSEVRGGSYEQYF. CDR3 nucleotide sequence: TGTGCCAGCAGTGAAGTAAGGGGTGGGTCCTACGAGCAGTACTTC.

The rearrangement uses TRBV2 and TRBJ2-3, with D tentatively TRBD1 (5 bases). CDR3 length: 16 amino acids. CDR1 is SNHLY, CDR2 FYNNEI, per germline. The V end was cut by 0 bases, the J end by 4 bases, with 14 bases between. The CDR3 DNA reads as TGTGCCAGCAGTGAAGCGCTTGGCAGGGCGGCAGATACGCAGTATTTT. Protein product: CASSEALGRAADTQYF.

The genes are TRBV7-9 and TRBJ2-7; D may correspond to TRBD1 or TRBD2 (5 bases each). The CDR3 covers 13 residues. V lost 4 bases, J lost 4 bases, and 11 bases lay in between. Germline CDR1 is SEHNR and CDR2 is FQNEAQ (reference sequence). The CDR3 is CASSSGRQYEQYF. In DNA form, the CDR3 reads TGTGCCAGCAGCTCGGGACGGCAGTACGAGCAGTACTTC.

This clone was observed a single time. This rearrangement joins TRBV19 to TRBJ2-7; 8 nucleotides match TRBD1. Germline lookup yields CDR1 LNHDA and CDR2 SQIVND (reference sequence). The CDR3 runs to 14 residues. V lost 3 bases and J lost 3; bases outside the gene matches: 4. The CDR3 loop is CASSIVTGGYEQYF. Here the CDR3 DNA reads TGTGCCAGTAGTATCGTAACAGGGGGCTACGAGCAGTACTTC.

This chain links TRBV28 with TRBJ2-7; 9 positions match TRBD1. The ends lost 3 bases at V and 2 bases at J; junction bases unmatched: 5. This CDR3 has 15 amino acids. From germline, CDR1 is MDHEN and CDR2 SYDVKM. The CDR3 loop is CASSFTGGFAYEQYF. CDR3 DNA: TGTGCCAGCAGTTTTACAGGGGGCTTCGCCTACGAGCAGTACTTC. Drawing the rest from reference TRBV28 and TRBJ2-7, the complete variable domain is DVKVTQSSRYLVKRTGEKVFLECVQDMDHENMFWYRQDPGLGLRLIYFSYDVKMKEKGDIPEGYSVSREKKERFSLILESASTNQTSMYLCASSFTGGFAYEQYFGPGTRLTVT.

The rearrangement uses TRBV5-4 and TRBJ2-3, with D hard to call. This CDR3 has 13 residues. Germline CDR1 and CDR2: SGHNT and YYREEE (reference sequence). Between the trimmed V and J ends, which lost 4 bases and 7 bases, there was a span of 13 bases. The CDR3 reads CASSPPVGHTQYF. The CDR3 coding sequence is TGTGCCAGCAGCCCCCCGGTCGGGCATACGCAGTATTTT.

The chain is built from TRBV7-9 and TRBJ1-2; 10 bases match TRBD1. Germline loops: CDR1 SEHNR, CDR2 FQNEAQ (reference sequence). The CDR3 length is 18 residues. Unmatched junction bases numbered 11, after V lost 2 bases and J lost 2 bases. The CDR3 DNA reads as TGTGCCAGCAGCTTACAGTTGGGACAGGGGATTGGAAACTATGGCTACACCTTC. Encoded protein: CASSLQLGQGIGNYGYTF.

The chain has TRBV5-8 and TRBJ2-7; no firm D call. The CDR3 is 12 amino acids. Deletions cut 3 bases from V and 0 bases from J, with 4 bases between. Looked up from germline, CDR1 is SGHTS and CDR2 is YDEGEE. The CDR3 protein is CASSSDSYEQYF. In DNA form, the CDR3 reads TGTGCCAGCAGCTCGGACTCCTACGAGCAGTACTTC.

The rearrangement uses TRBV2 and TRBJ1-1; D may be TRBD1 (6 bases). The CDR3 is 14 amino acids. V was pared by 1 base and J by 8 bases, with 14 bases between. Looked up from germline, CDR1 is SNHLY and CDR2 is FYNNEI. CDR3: CASSEVQGTPEAFF. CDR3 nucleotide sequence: TGTGCCAGCAGTGAAGTCCAGGGGACTCCGGAAGCTTTCTTT.

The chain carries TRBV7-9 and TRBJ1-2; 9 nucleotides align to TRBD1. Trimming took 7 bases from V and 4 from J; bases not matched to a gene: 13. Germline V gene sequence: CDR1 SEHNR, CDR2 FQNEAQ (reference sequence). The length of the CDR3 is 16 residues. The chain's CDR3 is CASTISGQGKSYGYTF. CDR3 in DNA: TGTGCCAGCACCATATCTGGACAGGGGAAAAGCTATGGCTACACCTTC.

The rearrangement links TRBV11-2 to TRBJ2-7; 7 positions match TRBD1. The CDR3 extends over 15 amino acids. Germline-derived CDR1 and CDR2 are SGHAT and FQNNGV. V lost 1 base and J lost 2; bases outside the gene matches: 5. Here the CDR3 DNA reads TGTGCCAGCAGCTTAGGAGGGGGCGGTACCTACGAGCAGTACTTC. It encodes CASSLGGGGTYEQYF.